A single sample gave rise to the 10 T cell receptor beta chains below, sequenced in a study of cytomegalovirus exposure and HLA in healthy donors. The PCR used 60 Vbeta and 13 Jbeta primers. This table comes from immunoSEQ multiplex PCR, and its TCRdb copy is limited to in-frame clones, with some not included. The table includes 150,000 to 200,000 clones, approximately 70% detected once. Sample: PBMCs. Every receptor here comes from a man between 40 and 49 years old in good health and CMV-seropositive.

The chain combines TRBV30 with TRBJ2-3; the D gene is possibly TRBD1 (5 bases). The CDR3 is 13 amino acids. Germline lookup yields CDR1 GTSNPN and CDR2 SVGIG (reference sequence). Here the CDR3 DNA reads TGTCACAGCAGGGTGAATGGCACAGATACGCAGTATTTT. Encoded protein: CHSRVNGTDTQYF.

In this sample, this clone turned up a few times. The chain employs TRBV6-1 and TRBJ1-6, with D possibly matching TRBD1 (5 bases). V dropped 4 bases and J dropped 6 bases, with 16 bases sitting between them. Looked up from germline, CDR1 is MNHNS and CDR2 is SASEGT. The CDR3 runs 16 residues. DNA of the CDR3: TGTGCCAGCAGTGCCCCCAGGGCCCGGACTAATTCACCCCTCCACTTT. Its translation is CASSAPRARTNSPLHF.

The CDR3, as DNA: TGTGCCAGCAGCCCCGACGGAGCGAGTCATGGCTACACCTTC. Protein product: CASSPDGASHGYTF. J is TRBJ1-2 and V is TRBV9; D is unclear. V lost 4 bases to trimming and J lost 6 bases, with 16 bases between them. CDR3 length: 14 amino acids. Germline CDR1 reads SGDLS; CDR2 reads YYNGEE.

The V gene is TRBV27, the J gene TRBJ1-6; 7 bases align to TRBD1. The CDR3 loop spans 12 amino acids. Germline V gene data show CDR1 as MNHEY and CDR2 as SMNVEV (reference sequence). V trimming: 6 bases; J trimming: 7 bases; junction bases outside the gene matches: 0. The CDR3 loop reads CASRTGNSPLHF. The CDR3 DNA reads as TGTGCCAGCAGGACAGGGAATTCACCCCTCCACTTT.

This rearrangement joins TRBV7-8 to TRBJ1-6; D may be TRBD1 (6 bases). CDR1 is SGHVS, CDR2 FQNEAQ, per germline. Trimming removed 5 bases at V and 8 bases at J, with 13 bases between. This CDR3 is built from 14 residues. The CDR3 is CASSLEQGHSPLHF. Written as DNA, the CDR3 is TGTGCCAGCAGCCTTGAACAGGGCCATTCACCCCTCCACTTT.

This chain uses TRBV4-3 with TRBJ2-1, with a weak D call TRBD2 (6 bases). Per germline, CDR1 LGHNA and CDR2 YSLEER. The CDR3 covers 16 residues. The V end was cut by 0 bases, the J end by 4 bases, with 13 bases between. CDR3 sequence reads: CASSQERRVGYNEQFF. For the CDR3, the DNA is TGCGCCAGCAGCCAAGAGAGGAGGGTTGGTTACAATGAGCAGTTCTTC.

The chain couples TRBV11-2 to TRBJ2-7, with 9 bases fitting TRBD1. J was trimmed by 2 bases and V by 3 bases; bases with no gene match: 5. Germline V lookup: CDR1 SGHAT, CDR2 FQNNGV. The CDR3 extends over 15 amino acids. CDR3 region: CASSLGQGKTYEQYF. CDR3 coding DNA: TGTGCCAGCAGCTTGGGACAGGGAAAAACCTACGAGCAGTACTTC.

V usage is TRBV7-8 and J usage is TRBJ2-7, with unresolved D. This CDR3 region has 17 residues. With 4 bases removed from V and 5 bases from J, the gap between germline ends came to 24 bases. The germline CDR1 and CDR2 sequences are SGHVS and FQNEAQ. The CDR3 region has the DNA TGTGCCAGCAGCTCCTCCCGGCTTTTTCTCCCCCGGGACGAGCAGTACTTC. As protein: CASSSSRLFLPRDEQYF.

For the CDR3, the DNA is TGTGCCAGCAGCTTAGAGGGGGCGAGTGGAAACACCATATATTTT. Translation gives CASSLEGASGNTIYF. The gene calls are TRBV7-9 and TRBJ1-3; 7 positions match TRBD1. V was clipped by 1 base and J by 3 bases; unmatched bases: 3. Germline V gives CDR1 SEHNR, CDR2 FQNEAQ (reference sequence). This CDR3 contains 15 residues.

This clone was seen once. The chain has TRBV11-2 and TRBJ2-7; 10 bases match TRBD2. Germline V gene sequence: CDR1 SGHAT, CDR2 FQNNGV. With V trimmed by 5 bases and J by 3 bases, 10 bases remained unmatched. This CDR3 contains 16 residues. CDR3 region: CASSLTSSGGGYEQYF. CDR3 DNA sequence: TGTGCCAGCAGCCTCACCTCTAGCGGGGGAGGCTACGAGCAGTACTTC.